The next 10 T cell receptor beta chains were all read from a single sample in a study of T cell clonality in common variable immunodeficiency. The data were produced by immunoSEQ multiplex PCR, yet TCRdb's version contains in-frame clones alone and is incomplete. This sample carries about 47,000 clones, none of them present only once. The sequenced material came from peripheral blood mononuclear cells. The receptors shown here come from a person aged 18-70 years in good health.

This clone was detected many times. CDR3 sequence: CASSRFDRGTEAFF. The DNA read from the CDR3 is TGTGCCAGCAGCCGCTTCGACAGGGGAACTGAA. The chain combines TRBV11-2 with TRBJ1-1; 8 bases are shared with TRBD1. From the germline J gene comes the end of the CDR3, since the read stops 3 residues before it. J lost 5 bases, V lost 5 bases, and 7 bases had no gene match. The CDR3 contains 14 residues. Germline loops: CDR1 SGHAT, CDR2 FQNNGV.

This clone showed up just a few times. The part of the CDR3 DNA that was read is TGTGCCAGTAGTACAGAGAGGGGGGGA. Residues: CASSTERGG. In full, the CDR3 reads CASSTERGGAFF. The chain combines TRBV19 with TRBJ1-1, with D maybe TRBD1 (6 bases). The read ends 3 residues early relative to the CDR3; the germline J gene fills the gap. The CDR3 consists of 12 residues. Germline lookup yields CDR1 LNHDA and CDR2 SQIVND (reference sequence).

A remark on this clone: The CDR3 is cut off 3 residues early in the read; its end comes from the germline J gene. V and J are TRBV18 and TRBJ1-2; 8 positions match TRBD1. Germline V CDR1 and CDR2: KGHSH, LQKENI. This CDR3 spans 15 amino acids. The V and J ends lost 5 bases and 4 bases, in that order; junction bases with no gene match: 9. The chain's CDR3 is CASSDGTGRTYGYTF. CDR3 DNA, as far as it was read: TGTGCCAGCTCAGACGGGACAGGACGCACCTATGGC. Filled out from reference TRBV18 and TRBJ1-2, the complete variable domain reads NAGVMQNPRHLVRRRGQEARLRCSPMKGHSHVYWYRQLPEEGLKFMVYLQKENIIDESGMPKERFSAEFPKEGPSILRIQQVVRGDSAAYFCASSDGTGRTYGYTFGSGTRLTVV.

This clone was seen repeatedly, ten times or more. The sequence runs out 3 residues before the end of the CDR3; the remainder is reconstructed from the germline J gene. The rearrangement links TRBV18 to TRBJ2-6; 8 bases are a match to TRBD1. The ends lost 5 bases at V and 4 bases at J; junction bases unmatched: 4. Germline loops: CDR1 KGHSH, CDR2 LQKENI. CDR3 length: 15 residues. The CDR3 DNA, read in part, is TGTGCCAGCTCATCGACAGGGGTCGGGGCCAACGTC. Encoded protein: CASSSTGVGANV. The full CDR3 protein reads CASSSTGVGANVLTF.

There are many counts of this clone. The CDR3 DNA, read in part, is TGCAGTGCTAGGATGGGACAACAGAACACTGAA. It specifies CSARMGQQNTE. Given in full, the CDR3 is CSARMGQQNTEAFF. This chain joins TRBV20-1 and TRBJ1-1, with D possibly TRBD1 on 6 matching bases. The sequence runs out 3 residues before the end of the CDR3; the remainder is reconstructed from the germline J gene. This CDR3 contains 14 residues. V lost 3 bases to trimming and J lost 1 base, with 12 bases between them. Germline CDR1 DFQATT, CDR2 SNEGSKA (reference sequence).

This clone showed up just a few times. The read terminates 3 residues ahead of where the CDR3 ends, so the germline J gene completes it. This rearrangement joins TRBV6-4 to TRBJ2-1, with D possibly being TRBD2 (5 bases). The germline CDR1 and CDR2 sequences are MRHNA and SNTAGT. V lost 0 bases, J lost 6 bases, and 15 bases lay in between. The CDR3 has 16 amino acids. This chain's CDR3 is CASSDSGTRGGNEQFF. The CDR3 DNA, read in part, is TGTGCCAGCAGTGACTCGGGAACTAGAGGTGGCAATGAG.

This clone was seen repeatedly, ten times or more. The read finishes 3 residues shy of the CDR3 end, and the germline J gene is used to complete it. This chain links TRBV2 with TRBJ2-5, with D possibly TRBD2 on 5 matching bases. CDR1 and CDR2 from the germline V gene are SNHLY and FYNNEI. There are 14 residues in the CDR3. Trimming removed 9 bases from V and 4 bases from J, with 18 bases in between. CDR3 sequence reads: CARRSRSGGETQYF. CDR3 DNA (partial): TGTGCCAGGCGGAGTCGGAGCGGTGGAGAGACC. Full variable domain (outside the CDR3, taken from reference TRBV2 and TRBJ2-5): EPEVTQTPSHQVTQMGQEVILRCVPISNHLYFYWYRQILGQKVEFLVSFYNNEISEKSEIFDDQFSVERPDGSNFTLKIRSTKLEDSAMYFCARRSRSGGETQYFGPGTRLLVL.

There are many counts of this clone. The observed sequence ends 3 residues before the CDR3 terminus, with the missing tail filled in from the germline J gene. The gene calls are TRBV12-3 or TRBV12-4 and TRBJ2-7; 14 bases align to TRBD2. The CDR3 totals 14 residues. J lost 6 bases, V lost 6 bases, and 4 bases had no gene match. The sequenced CDR3 bases are TGTGCCAGCAGCTCCGGGACTAGCGGGAGCGAG. Protein: CASSSGTSGSE. The whole CDR3 protein is CASSSGTSGSEQYF.

This clone was seen ten or more times. The sequence runs out 3 residues before the end of the CDR3; the remainder is reconstructed from the germline J gene. The chain couples TRBV9 to TRBJ2-5; D possibly corresponds to TRBD1 (6 bases). The V gene lost 1 base and the J gene lost 2 bases, with 9 bases spanning the gap. CDR3 length: 14 amino acids. Per germline, CDR1 SGDLS and CDR2 YYNGEE. The CDR3 is CASSVSGQQETQYF. The part of the CDR3 DNA that was read is TGTGCCAGCAGCGTAAGCGGACAGCAAGAGACC.

This clone has at least ten counts. The read terminates 3 residues ahead of where the CDR3 ends, so the germline J gene completes it. The J gene is TRBJ2-2, the V gene TRBV2; D is unclear. Germline CDR1 SNHLY, CDR2 FYNNEI. V dropped 7 bases and J dropped 5 bases, with 17 bases sitting between them. The CDR3 length is 15 residues. The covered CDR3 bases are TGTGCCAGCATAGAAAGTGGGCCGAGGACCGGGGAG. It is translated as CASIESGPRTGE. The CDR3 in its entirety is CASIESGPRTGELFF.